The TCR beta chain under discussion was sequenced for a study of blood T cell repertoires in COVID-19. Study as a whole: Whether acute or convalescent, the COVID-19 samples came from the United States, Italy and Spain. Nucleic acid was either cDNA or gDNA, and it came from T cells, B-cell-depleted T cells, or PBMCs.

As processed by the authors: How many nucleated cells were present was estimated from reference gene primer amplification. The protocol was immunoSEQ multiplex PCR, while the TCRdb copy is restricted to in-frame clones and leaves out a portion. V, J and clone size are taken as reported in that table, and D and trimming were inferred from the DNA itself. Of tens of thousands of clones listed, about 80% are singletons. Sequencing was performed on peripheral blood. This receptor was obtained from a woman of 80 years or more with acute or convalescent COVID-19.

DNA for the CDR3: TGTGCCAGCAGCTTTTGGACAGGTTCACAAGAGACCCAGTACTTC. Translation gives CASSFWTGSQETQYF. V gene TRBV11-2 combines with J gene TRBJ2-5; TRBD1 aligns across 7 bases. Germline V gene data show CDR1 as SGHAT and CDR2 as FQNNGV. Trimming at V came to 3 bases and at J to 2 bases, leaving 6 bases not matched to a gene. The CDR3 length is 15 residues.